A single sample gave rise to the 12 T cell receptor beta chains below, sequenced in a study of early T cells in non-severe SARS-CoV-2 infection. TCRdb reprocessed the 5' RACE reads with MiXCR, giving one entry per CDR3 protein. Of about 60,000 distinct CDR3 sequences listed, approximately 12% are singletons. The sample comprised whole blood. The source is an adult who was a healthcare worker with PCR-confirmed SARS-CoV-2 infection or an uninfected control (not recorded which).

The table lists this clonotype with a few counts. The chain combines TRBV18 with TRBJ2-5; D gene unclear. The CDR3 runs to 14 residues. Germline V gene lookup returns CDR1 KGHSH and CDR2 LQKENI. Trimming stripped 0 bases from V and 1 base from J, with 6 bases between. CDR3 loop: CASSPPIPQETQYF. The CDR3 nucleotides read TGTGCCAGCTCACCACCGATCCCCCAAGAGACCCAGTACTTC.

This chain links TRBV28 with TRBJ2-7; 10 nucleotides match TRBD2. The length of the CDR3 is 15 residues. The germline gives CDR1 MDHEN, CDR2 SYDVKM. V lost 2 bases to trimming and J lost 4 bases; unmatched junction nucleotides: 5. The CDR3, as DNA: TGTGCCAGCAGTTTAAGGCTAGCGGGAGAGTACGAGCAGTACTTC. This gives the protein CASSLRLAGEYEQYF.

This clonotype was recorded a few times. The genes are TRBV11-2 and TRBJ2-2; D ambiguous. The V and J ends lost 2 bases and 7 bases respectively, with 8 bases between them. The CDR3 consists of 13 residues. Germline CDR1 SGHAT, CDR2 FQNNGV. CDR3 nucleotides: TGTGCCAGCAGCTTATACTTTGACGGGGAGCTGTTTTTT. As protein: CASSLYFDGELFF.

This clonotype has a handful of counts. The V call is TRBV9, the J call TRBJ2-7; D possibly matches TRBD1 or TRBD2 (5 bases each). Germline V gene lookup returns CDR1 SGDLS and CDR2 YYNGEE. The CDR3 has 17 residues. V gave up 3 bases and J gave up 6 bases, with 25 bases separating them. This CDR3 reads CASSEGATKVSSSEQYF. CDR3 DNA sequence: TGTGCCAGCAGCGAAGGGGCGACTAAGGTATCATCGTCCGAGCAGTACTTC.

This clonotype was seen only a few times. This chain joins TRBV11-1 and TRBJ1-1; 7 positions match TRBD1. The V and J ends lost 3 bases and 4 bases, in that order; junction bases with no gene match: 11. The V gene's germline CDR1 is SGHAT and CDR2 FQDESV (reference sequence). This CDR3 comprises 16 residues. The CDR3 DNA follows: TGTGCCAGCAGCTTTCCAAGGGGGCAGGTTCTCACTGAAGCTTTCTTT. It yields the protein CASSFPRGQVLTEAFF.

The V and J genes are TRBV28 and TRBJ2-7, with TRBD2 matching over 12 bases. The length of the CDR3 is 13 residues. V lost 6 bases, J lost 5 bases, and 2 bases stayed unmatched. Germline V CDR1 and CDR2: MDHEN, SYDVKM. DNA of the CDR3: TGTGCCAGCAGGACTAGCGGGAGTCACGAGCAGTACTTC. It codes for CASRTSGSHEQYF.

This clonotype occurred many times. This chain links TRBV12-3 or TRBV12-4 with TRBJ2-1; D possibly corresponds to TRBD1 (6 bases). V shed 5 bases and J shed 7 bases, with 21 bases lying between them. The CDR3 consists of 16 residues. The CDR3 region is CASSRETGSQVNEQFF. The CDR3 coding sequence is TGTGCCAGCAGTCGGGAAACAGGGTCCCAAGTAAATGAGCAGTTCTTC.

This clonotype was recorded a few times. CDR3 protein: CASSWGSHEKLFF. Here the CDR3 DNA reads TGTGCCAGCAGTTGGGGATCACATGAAAAACTGTTTTTT. The chain recombines TRBV28 with TRBJ1-4; D is undetermined. The CDR3 runs to 13 residues. Deletions cut 4 bases from V and 6 bases from J, with 9 bases between. Germline V CDR1 and CDR2: MDHEN, SYDVKM.

This clonotype was recorded many times. The chain joins TRBV20-1 to TRBJ2-5; either TRBD1 or TRBD2 may supply D (5 bases each). The CDR3 consists of 13 residues. Germline CDR1 is DFQATT and CDR2 is SNEGSKA (reference sequence). V lost 5 bases and J 4 bases, leaving 14 bases between the germline ends. The CDR3 sequence: CSAPRPRGETQYF. In nucleotides, the CDR3 is TGCAGTGCTCCCCGGCCGAGGGGAGAGACCCAGTACTTC.

The rearrangement links TRBV7-2 to TRBJ2-7; no clear D gene. CDR3 length equals 13 residues. Looked up from germline, CDR1 is SGHTA and CDR2 is FQGNSA. V lost 4 bases and J 1 base, leaving 8 bases between the germline ends. DNA for the CDR3: TGTGCCAGCAGCTACGACATTTCCTACGAGCAGTACTTC. Translation gives CASSYDISYEQYF.

The chain employs TRBV6-1 and TRBJ2-7, with D possibly matching TRBD2 (6 bases). The CDR3 extends over 15 amino acids. Trimming cost V 3 bases and J 2 bases, with 14 bases left between them. CDR1 and CDR2 from the germline V gene are MNHNS and SASEGT. The CDR3 spells CASSDRDSTTYEQYF. In DNA form, the CDR3 reads TGTGCCAGCAGTGACCGGGACTCGACCACCTACGAGCAGTACTTC.

This clonotype was counted between two and nine times. The chain is built from TRBV28 and TRBJ2-5, with TRBD1 as a possible D gene (6 bases). V was cut by 5 bases and J by 0 bases, with 16 bases left in between. CDR3 length equals 16 residues. Germline lookup yields CDR1 MDHEN and CDR2 SYDVKM. CDR3 DNA sequence: TGTGCCAGCAGTATCGGACAGACCTCGTACCAAGAGACCCAGTACTTC. Protein: CASSIGQTSYQETQYF.